These T cell receptor beta chains were read from a single sample in a study of cytomegalovirus exposure and HLA in healthy donors. Assay used: immunoSEQ multiplex PCR; TCRdb lists only in-frame clones, some missing. This sample has approximately 150,000 clones, with roughly 79% found just once. Sample: PBMCs. The receptor set was obtained from a woman aged 18-35 years in good health and CMV-seropositive. Both conserved end residues are part of each CDR3. The D gene is left open where the match is weak. Rows give clone size only sometimes, using once, few, many, or a class for an expanded clone.

v_call	j_call	clone_size	d_call	cdr3_nt	cdr3_aa
TRBV13	TRBJ1-5	few	NA	TGTGCCAGCAGCTTAGGCCTTATTGGGGGCGGGCAGCCCCAGCATTTT	CASSLGLIGGGQPQHF
TRBV28	TRBJ1-4	NA	NA	TGTGCCAGCAGTTTTGGGAGGGAGTCATGGGTAACGGATGAAAAACTGTTTTTT	CASSFGRESWVTDEKLFF
TRBV5-1	TRBJ2-5	NA	NA	TGCGCCAGCAGCTTGGACAGAGAGACCCAGTACTTC	CASSLDRETQYF
TRBV6-5	TRBJ2-2	NA	TRBD2	TGTGCCAGCAGTTCGCGGGAGGGGGGATACGGGGAGCTGTTTTTT	CASSSREGGYGELFF
TRBV28	TRBJ2-5	once	NA	TGTGCCAGCAGTCTCCTGTTGGGGGGTCAAGAGACCCAGTACTTC	CASSLLLGGQETQYF
TRBV11-2	TRBJ2-3	NA	NA	TGTGCCAGCAGCCGACAGCCTGCTAGCACAGATACGCAGTATTTT	CASSRQPASTDTQYF
TRBV27	TRBJ1-6	NA	NA	TGTGCCAGCAGCACCACAGTTTCACCCCTCCACTTT	CASSTTVSPLHF
TRBV4-3	TRBJ2-2	NA	TRBD2	TGCGCCAGCAGCCAAGAGGCCAGACTAGCGGGGGGTCGGGCCGGGGAGCTGTTTTTT	CASSQEARLAGGRAGELFF
TRBV14	TRBJ1-1	once	NA	TGTGCCAGCCCCCTAATCGACAGTACCATGAACACTGAAGCTTTCTTT	CASPLIDSTMNTEAFF
TRBV14	TRBJ1-6	NA	NA	TGTGCCAGCAGCCAAGGCCTGGGGAGCTCCTATAATTCACCCCTCCACTTT	CASSQGLGSSYNSPLHF
TRBV5-6	TRBJ1-2	NA	TRBD1	TGTGCCAGCAGCACCGGACAGGGCCCGTATGGCTACACCTTC	CASSTGQGPYGYTF
TRBV5-4	TRBJ2-5	NA	TRBD2	TGTGCCAGCAGCTCTCACGGGACTAGGGAGACCCAGTACTTC	CASSSHGTRETQYF
TRBV5-1	TRBJ2-7	NA	TRBD2	TGCGCCAGCAGCTTGGCTGGACTAGCTCCAAACCCTGACTCCTACGAGCAGTACTTC	CASSLAGLAPNPDSYEQYF
TRBV6-5	TRBJ1-2	NA	NA	TGTGCCAGCAGTTACCGGCGGCGGATTAACTATGGCTACACCTTC	CASSYRRRINYGYTF
TRBV7-2	TRBJ2-7	NA	TRBD2	TGTGCCAGCAGCTTCGGACTAGCGGGGTACGAGCAGTACTTC	CASSFGLAGYEQYF
TRBV10-2	TRBJ1-4	once	NA	TGCGCCAGCAGTAGCACAGGGATAACTGAAAAACTGTTTTTT	CASSSTGITEKLFF
TRBV6-1	TRBJ1-1	few	TRBD1	TGTGCCAGCAGTCTGCGACAGGACAGGCCTGGGGCTTTCTTT	CASSLRQDRPGAFF
TRBV9	TRBJ2-3	once	TRBD2	TGTGCCAGCAGCGTAGATGCGGGGGGGCCGGGTACGCAGTATTTT	CASSVDAGGPGTQYF
TRBV10-3	TRBJ1-5	NA	NA	TGTGCCATCAGAGGTTCCTATAGGCGTAACAGGAAAGGAGAGGATCAGCCCCAGCATTTT	CAIRGSYRRNRKGEDQPQHF
TRBV2	TRBJ2-3	NA	NA	TGTGCCAGCAGTGTCACGGCGCAGTATTTT	CASSVTAQYF
TRBV2	TRBJ2-5	NA	TRBD2	TGTGCCAGCAGCCTACTAGCGACACAAGAGACCCAGTACTTC	CASSLLATQETQYF
TRBV7-2	TRBJ2-7	NA	TRBD1	TGTGCCAGCAGCTCACAGGGGTCTACCTACGAGCAGTACTTC	CASSSQGSTYEQYF
TRBV4-2	TRBJ1-3	once	TRBD1	TGTGCCAGCAGCCAGACGGACAGGGCTGGAAACACCATATATTTT	CASSQTDRAGNTIYF
TRBV5-4	TRBJ2-5	NA	NA	TGTGCCAGCAGCTTCCTTCAGAAAGAGACCCAGTACTTC	CASSFLQKETQYF
TRBV28	TRBJ1-2	NA	NA	TGTGCCAGCAGTTTAAGTGAGGTTAACTATGGCTACACCTTC	CASSLSEVNYGYTF
TRBV19	TRBJ2-5	NA	TRBD1	TGTGCCAGTAGTATAGCAGGGACAGGGAACCAAGAGACCCAGTACTTC	CASSIAGTGNQETQYF
TRBV7-9	TRBJ2-4	NA	NA	TGTGCCAGCAGCCCTACCGTAACAGGGTTATCCAAAAACATTCAGTACTTC	CASSPTVTGLSKNIQYF
TRBV7-8	TRBJ2-5	NA	TRBD2	TGTGCCAGCAGCTGGAAAGCGGGGACCCAAGAGACCCAGTACTTC	CASSWKAGTQETQYF
TRBV7-6	TRBJ2-7	NA	TRBD2	TGTGCCAGCAGCCCTCGGGGGGGCCTCGAGCAGTACTTC	CASSPRGGLEQYF
TRBV9	TRBJ1-1	NA	TRBD1	TGTGCCAGCAGCGTAGCAAAGGGGACAGGGGCGATGAACACTGAAGCTTTCTTT	CASSVAKGTGAMNTEAFF
TRBV5-1	TRBJ1-6	NA	TRBD1	TGCGCCAGCAGCTTGTCGACAGGGGCTGGGGGAAATTCACCCCTCCACTTT	CASSLSTGAGGNSPLHF
TRBV6-1	TRBJ1-1	once	NA	TGTGCCAGCAGTGAAGTTTTTCTCGACAGTCAGAACACTGAAGCTTTCTTT	CASSEVFLDSQNTEAFF
TRBV2	TRBJ2-1	NA	TRBD1	TGTGCCAGCAGCGAACAGGGGGCTTCCTCCTACAATGAGCAGTTCTTC	CASSEQGASSYNEQFF
TRBV18	TRBJ2-3	NA	NA	TGTGCCAGCTCCGCCAGGGGGGCTTCTATTGTGGATACGCAGTATTTT	CASSARGASIVDTQYF
TRBV5-4	TRBJ1-3	NA	NA	TGTGCCAGCAGCTTGGCCGGCCAGACTACTGGAAACACCATATATTTT	CASSLAGQTTGNTIYF
TRBV6-5	TRBJ2-2	NA	NA	TGTGCCAGCAGTTATTCCAGCACCGGGGAGCTGTTTTTT	CASSYSSTGELFF
TRBV18	TRBJ2-7	few	TRBD2	TGTGCCAGCTCACCTATTAGCGGGGTCTCCTACGAGCAGTACTTC	CASSPISGVSYEQYF
TRBV7-3	TRBJ2-3	NA	NA	TGTGCCAGCAGCTTAATGGGCTGGGATACGCAGTATTTT	CASSLMGWDTQYF
TRBV19	TRBJ1-3	NA	NA	TGTGCCAGTAGTAACGAATTCTACTCTGGAAACACCATATATTTT	CASSNEFYSGNTIYF
TRBV4-2	TRBJ2-2	NA	NA	TGTGCCAGCAGCCAAGAAGTAGTGCTGATCACCGGGGAGCTGTTTTTT	CASSQEVVLITGELFF
TRBV13	TRBJ2-1	NA	TRBD2	TGTGCCAGCAGCTTAGGAGCGGGGGTCCGGTCCAATGAGCAGTTCTTC	CASSLGAGVRSNEQFF
TRBV11-1	TRBJ1-2	NA	NA	TGTGCCAGCAGCTTAACTCCCGGGACTGAGAACTATGGCTACACCTTC	CASSLTPGTENYGYTF
TRBV15	TRBJ1-2	NA	TRBD1	TGTGCCACCAGCAGAGATCCGGGGACAGAGGTTGGCTACACCTTC	CATSRDPGTEVGYTF
TRBV6-6	TRBJ1-5	NA	NA	TGTGCCAGCAGAAATAGGGACAATCCGAATCAGCCCCAGCATTTT	CASRNRDNPNQPQHF
TRBV7-3	TRBJ2-6	NA	TRBD1	TGTGCCAGCAGCTCCATAAGGGGGCCCCGGGAAGGTGGGGCCAACGTCCTGACTTTC	CASSSIRGPREGGANVLTF
TRBV5-1	TRBJ1-5	NA	NA	TGCGCCAGCAGAGGGGAGGGAAGCAATCAGCCCCAGCATTTT	CASRGEGSNQPQHF
TRBV6-5	TRBJ1-1	NA	NA	TGTGCCAGCAGTTACGGACATTTGAACACTGAAGCTTTCTTT	CASSYGHLNTEAFF
TRBV6-5	TRBJ1-1	NA	NA	TGTGCCAGCAGCTATACAGGGAACACTGAAGCTTTCTTT	CASSYTGNTEAFF